Listed here are 22 T cell receptor beta chains from one sample, sequenced in a study of T cells in Graves' hyperthyroidism and ophthalmopathy (dated by TCRdb to about 2019). Preparation of the library involved multiplex PCR. Instrument on record: Illumina HiSeq 2000. TCR beta CDR3 regions were amplified from RNA transcripts. The first round of RT-PCR for the TCR CDR3 was performed with the HTBI primer set and the Qiagen OneStep RT-PCR kit. TCRdb redid the processing of the public reads, applying fastp at Q25 and MiXCR, and retained in-frame beta chains. A single entry per CDR3 protein holds the most common genes and DNA from its merged rows. The sample includes more than 500,000 distinct CDR3 sequences, with 14% observed a single time. The ten largest clones add up to more than 11% of the sample. The sample comprised blood. These receptors were obtained from a woman between 40 and 55 years old with Graves' hyperthyroidism.

This clonotype was detected ten times or more. This rearrangement joins TRBV7-2 to TRBJ2-3, with D possibly being TRBD1 (6 bases). Trimming left V 1 base short and J 0 bases short, with 17 bases between. CDR3 size: 18 residues. CDR1 is SGHTA and CDR2 is FQGNSA in the germline V gene. CDR3 in amino acids: CASSLGYRDKTSTDTQYF. CDR3 bases: TGTGCCAGCAGCTTAGGTTACCGGGACAAAACTAGCACAGATACGCAGTATTTT.

This clonotype was picked up many times. The chain recombines TRBV20-1 with TRBJ1-2; 7 bases line up with TRBD1. V shed 6 bases, J shed 8 bases, and the junction held 12 bases outside the gene matches. Germline CDR1 DFQATT, CDR2 SNEGSKA (reference sequence). The CDR3 is made up of 13 amino acids. CDR3 region: CSARDRSFYGYTF. The CDR3 bases are TGCAGTGCCCGGGACAGATCCTTCTACGGCTACACCTTC.

Note on this clonotype: A much more abundant neighbour one base away suggests this may be a read error. This chain uses TRBV3-1 with TRBJ2-2, with D possibly TRBD2 on 5 matching bases. Per germline, CDR1 LGHDT and CDR2 YNNKEL (reference sequence). CDR3 size: 16 residues. CDR3 bases: TGTGCCAGCAGCCCCGACTCTAAAAGAGACACCGGGGAGCCGTTTTTT. Translation gives CASSPDSKRDTGEPFF.

This clonotype was seen a handful of times. CDR3 protein: CASSATQGGTEAFF. The CDR3 DNA reads TGTGCCAGCAGTGCCACACAGGGTGGCACTGAAGCTTTCTTT. The V and J genes are TRBV6-4 and TRBJ1-1; D possibly corresponds to TRBD1 (6 bases). CDR3 length equals 14 residues. From germline, CDR1 is MRHNA and CDR2 SNTAGT. V was pared by 4 bases and J by 4 bases, with 13 bases between.

This clonotype was detected many times. The CDR3 sequence: CASSPTGPGEQYF. As DNA, the CDR3 is TGCGCCAGCAGCCCGACAGGCCCGGGCGAGCAGTACTTC. The genes are TRBV5-1 and TRBJ2-7, with TRBD1 as a possible D gene (6 bases). Between the trimmed V and J ends, which lost 4 bases and 6 bases, there was a span of 14 bases. This CDR3 is 13 amino acids long. CDR1 and CDR2 from the germline V gene are SGHRS and YFSETQ.

This clonotype was counted a few times. The gene calls are TRBV7-2 and TRBJ2-2; D is undetermined. Trimming took 6 bases from V and 2 from J, leaving 13 bases between them. The V gene's germline CDR1 is SGHTA and CDR2 FQGNSA. There are 15 residues in the CDR3. CDR3 sequence (DNA): TGTGCCAGCAGTCTGAAGATTGGCAACACCGGGGAGCTGTTTTTT. Translating it yields CASSLKIGNTGELFF.

This clonotype turned up a few times. V gene TRBV9 combines with J gene TRBJ1-3, with D perhaps matching TRBD1 (6 bases). Between the trimmed V and J ends, which lost 0 bases and 0 bases, there was a span of 10 bases. The CDR3 has 16 amino acids. CDR1 and CDR2 from the germline V gene are SGDLS and YYNGEE. The CDR3 DNA reads as TGTGCCAGCAGCGTAGCCGTCAGGGGCTCTGGAAACACCATATATTTT. Encoded protein: CASSVAVRGSGNTIYF.

This clonotype was observed a few times. The chain is built from TRBV19 and TRBJ1-1; 7 positions match TRBD1. There are 15 residues in the CDR3. The ends lost 5 bases at V and 0 bases at J; junction bases unmatched: 6. Looked up from germline, CDR1 is LNHDA and CDR2 is SQIVND (reference sequence). The CDR3 protein is CASSPPGQMNTEAFF. CDR3 bases: TGTGCCAGTAGTCCACCGGGACAGATGAACACTGAAGCTTTCTTT.

This clonotype was counted many times. The chain has TRBV11-2 and TRBJ1-1; D is undetermined. The CDR3 is 15 amino acids. Trimming left V 2 bases short and J 3 bases short, with 13 bases between. Per the germline V gene, CDR1 is SGHAT and CDR2 is FQNNGV. CDR3 nucleotide sequence: TGTGCCAGCAGCTTAATTCCCGCGAAGGACACTGAAGCTTTCTTT. Its protein is CASSLIPAKDTEAFF.

In DNA, the CDR3 is TGTGCCAGCAGTTACTCAAGGCGGGCGGAGACCCAGTACTTC. It is translated as CASSYSRRAETQYF. The chain links TRBV6-5 to TRBJ2-5, with TRBD2 as a possible D gene (5 bases). The CDR3 has 14 residues. V lost 0 bases and J lost 5, with 10 bases in between. Germline CDR1 and CDR2: MNHEY and SVGAGI.

This chain connects TRBV4-1 to TRBJ1-5, with D unclear. Germline lookup yields CDR1 MGHRA and CDR2 YSYEKL. Trimming shortened V by 0 bases and J by 6 bases, and 15 bases separated the two germline ends. This CDR3 region has 16 residues. Written as DNA, the CDR3 is TGCGCCAGCAGCCAAGATCAAGGAGGGAGTGGTCAGCCCCAGCATTTT. It encodes CASSQDQGGSGQPQHF.

This chain links TRBV29-1 with TRBJ1-1; no clear D gene. Germline CDR1 is SQVTM and CDR2 is ANQGSEA. V lost 3 bases, J lost 2 bases, and 13 bases lay in between. The CDR3 has 14 amino acids. The DNA for the CDR3 is TGCAGCGTTGAGGATGGGCGGACTAACACTGAAGCTTTCTTT. It specifies CSVEDGRTNTEAFF.

A single count supports this clonotype. The chain is built from TRBV11-3 and TRBJ2-7, with 7 nucleotides matching TRBD2. Per the germline V gene, CDR1 is SGHNT and CDR2 is YENEEA. The CDR3 has 16 residues. V lost 1 base to trimming and J lost 9 bases; unmatched junction nucleotides: 15. CDR3 DNA sequence: TGTGCCAGCAGCTTAGGATCTAGCGGTCTTGGTCCATTGCAGTACTTC. It translates to CASSLGSSGLGPLQYF.

The sample holds many counts of this clonotype. CDR3 in amino acids: CASSLGAGGEIQYF. CDR3 nucleotides: TGTGCCAGCAGTTTAGGAGCGGGAGGGGAAATTCAGTACTTC. The rearrangement uses TRBV28 and TRBJ2-4; 10 nucleotides match TRBD2. CDR1 is MDHEN and CDR2 is SYDVKM in the germline V gene. V trimming: 2 bases; J trimming: 10 bases; junction bases outside the gene matches: 5. This CDR3 has 14 residues.

The gene calls are TRBV28 and TRBJ1-5; 7 nucleotides match TRBD1. CDR3 length: 16 residues. V dropped 6 bases and J dropped 5; count of bases not matched to a gene: 13. Germline assignment: CDR1 MDHEN and CDR2 SYDVKM. The CDR3 nucleotides are TGTGCCAGCAGCCGAACCCGGACAGGAACTCATCAGCCCCAGCATTTT. Amino acids: CASSRTRTGTHQPQHF.

The rearrangement joins TRBV6-1 to TRBJ1-4; no definite D call. Germline CDR1 and CDR2: MNHNS and SASEGT. The CDR3 is 14 residues long. V lost 7 bases and J 4 bases, leaving 13 bases between the germline ends. CDR3 amino acids: CASKLQFSNEKLFF. In DNA, the CDR3 is TGTGCCAGCAAACTACAATTCAGTAATGAAAAACTGTTTTTT.

There are many counts of this clonotype. The rearrangement joins TRBV19 to TRBJ1-1; no definite D call. The CDR3 length is 14 residues. Germline V CDR1 and CDR2: LNHDA, SQIVND (reference sequence). V was cut by 9 bases and J by 0 bases, with 14 bases left in between. Written as DNA, the CDR3 is TGTGCCAGCAGCATAGGGCAGGTGAACACTGAAGCTTTCTTT. This translates into CASSIGQVNTEAFF.

This clonotype was seen a few times. A read error is possible here, since a much larger clone lies one base away. V usage is TRBV7-2 and J usage is TRBJ2-1; possible D gene TRBD2, 6 bases. CDR1 SGHTA and CDR2 FQGNSA come from the germline V gene. The CDR3 covers 15 residues. CDR3 sequence (DNA): TGTGCCAGCAGCTTACCCGGGAGAGGTTACAATGAGCAGCTCTTC. Amino acids: CASSLPGRGYNEQLF. Using reference TRBV7-2 and TRBJ2-1 for the parts outside the CDR3, the full variable domain is GAGVSQSPSNKVTEKGKDVELRCDPISGHTALYWYRQSLGQGLEFLIYFQGNSAPDKSGLPSDRFSAERTGGSVSTLTIQRTQQEDSAVYLCASSLPGRGYNEQLFGPGTRLTVL.

At least ten counts were recorded for this clonotype. V is TRBV5-1 and J is TRBJ1-1; tentative D call: TRBD1 (6 bases). Between the trimmed V and J ends, which lost 4 bases and 0 bases, there was a span of 13 bases. Germline V gives CDR1 SGHRS, CDR2 YFSETQ. This CDR3 contains 15 residues. CDR3 loop: CASSKPDSMNTEAFF. CDR3 nucleotides: TGCGCCAGCAGCAAACCGGACAGCATGAACACTGAAGCTTTCTTT.

The chain is built from TRBV3-1 and TRBJ1-1; D gene ambiguous. The CDR3 extends over 12 amino acids. Germline V gene lookup returns CDR1 LGHDT and CDR2 YNNKEL (reference sequence). V was cut by 3 bases and J by 8 bases, with 10 bases left in between. The CDR3 protein is CASSQLAGEAFF. CDR3 sequence (DNA): TGTGCCAGCAGCCAGTTAGCGGGGGAAGCTTTCTTT. The full variable domain, with the rest looked up from reference TRBV3-1 and TRBJ1-1, is DTAVSQTPKYLVTQMGNDKSIKCEQNLGHDTMYWYKQDSKKFLKIMFSYNNKELIINETVPNRFSPKSPDKAHLNLHINSLELGDSAVYFCASSQLAGEAFFGQGTRLTVV.

The chain recombines TRBV12-3 or TRBV12-4 with TRBJ2-6; 9 bases align to TRBD1. This CDR3 comprises 16 residues. With V trimmed by 5 bases and J by 4 bases, 6 bases remained unmatched. This CDR3 is CASSPRTGVGANVLTF. CDR3 coding DNA: TGTGCCAGCAGTCCCAGGACAGGGGTCGGGGCCAACGTCCTGACTTTC.

This clonotype appeared many times. The rearrangement joins TRBV5-1 to TRBJ2-7; D unresolved. V was trimmed by 4 bases and J by 7 bases, leaving 18 bases between them. Per germline, CDR1 SGHRS and CDR2 YFSETQ. CDR3 size: 14 residues. The CDR3 DNA follows: TGCGCCAGCAGCGTAGGGCAGACCGCTGGGGAGCAGTACTTC. It encodes CASSVGQTAGEQYF.